The following is a T cell receptor (beta chain) sequence with its context. Its antigen remains unknown. Germline CDR1 is DFQATT and CDR2 is SNEGSKA (reference sequence). V lost 0 bases, J lost 6 bases, and 10 bases stayed unmatched. The CDR3 loop spans 17 amino acids. Indicated treatment: roughly 11-day PBMC culture with coronavirus spike peptide pools or control peptides (ViraFEST assay). This sample stems from a study of vaccination and CD4 T cells after COVID-19. The Oncomine TCR Beta short-read assay sequenced DNA from cultured CD4+ T cells. From the PCR reads, TCRdb called clonotypes with MiXCR, one entry per CDR3 protein. This table has under 8,500 distinct CDR3 sequences, approximately 60% appearing once.

This specimen consisted of cultured CD4+ T cells from blood, obtained after SARS-CoV-2 vaccination. The TCR sequence derives from a human donor with COVID-19. The V gene is TRBV20-1, the J gene TRBJ2-3; 12 positions agree with TRBD1. The DNA of the CDR3 is TGCAGTGCTAGAGACGATACCGGGACAGGGGGCATGGATACGCAGTATTTT. It specifies CSARDDTGTGGMDTQYF.